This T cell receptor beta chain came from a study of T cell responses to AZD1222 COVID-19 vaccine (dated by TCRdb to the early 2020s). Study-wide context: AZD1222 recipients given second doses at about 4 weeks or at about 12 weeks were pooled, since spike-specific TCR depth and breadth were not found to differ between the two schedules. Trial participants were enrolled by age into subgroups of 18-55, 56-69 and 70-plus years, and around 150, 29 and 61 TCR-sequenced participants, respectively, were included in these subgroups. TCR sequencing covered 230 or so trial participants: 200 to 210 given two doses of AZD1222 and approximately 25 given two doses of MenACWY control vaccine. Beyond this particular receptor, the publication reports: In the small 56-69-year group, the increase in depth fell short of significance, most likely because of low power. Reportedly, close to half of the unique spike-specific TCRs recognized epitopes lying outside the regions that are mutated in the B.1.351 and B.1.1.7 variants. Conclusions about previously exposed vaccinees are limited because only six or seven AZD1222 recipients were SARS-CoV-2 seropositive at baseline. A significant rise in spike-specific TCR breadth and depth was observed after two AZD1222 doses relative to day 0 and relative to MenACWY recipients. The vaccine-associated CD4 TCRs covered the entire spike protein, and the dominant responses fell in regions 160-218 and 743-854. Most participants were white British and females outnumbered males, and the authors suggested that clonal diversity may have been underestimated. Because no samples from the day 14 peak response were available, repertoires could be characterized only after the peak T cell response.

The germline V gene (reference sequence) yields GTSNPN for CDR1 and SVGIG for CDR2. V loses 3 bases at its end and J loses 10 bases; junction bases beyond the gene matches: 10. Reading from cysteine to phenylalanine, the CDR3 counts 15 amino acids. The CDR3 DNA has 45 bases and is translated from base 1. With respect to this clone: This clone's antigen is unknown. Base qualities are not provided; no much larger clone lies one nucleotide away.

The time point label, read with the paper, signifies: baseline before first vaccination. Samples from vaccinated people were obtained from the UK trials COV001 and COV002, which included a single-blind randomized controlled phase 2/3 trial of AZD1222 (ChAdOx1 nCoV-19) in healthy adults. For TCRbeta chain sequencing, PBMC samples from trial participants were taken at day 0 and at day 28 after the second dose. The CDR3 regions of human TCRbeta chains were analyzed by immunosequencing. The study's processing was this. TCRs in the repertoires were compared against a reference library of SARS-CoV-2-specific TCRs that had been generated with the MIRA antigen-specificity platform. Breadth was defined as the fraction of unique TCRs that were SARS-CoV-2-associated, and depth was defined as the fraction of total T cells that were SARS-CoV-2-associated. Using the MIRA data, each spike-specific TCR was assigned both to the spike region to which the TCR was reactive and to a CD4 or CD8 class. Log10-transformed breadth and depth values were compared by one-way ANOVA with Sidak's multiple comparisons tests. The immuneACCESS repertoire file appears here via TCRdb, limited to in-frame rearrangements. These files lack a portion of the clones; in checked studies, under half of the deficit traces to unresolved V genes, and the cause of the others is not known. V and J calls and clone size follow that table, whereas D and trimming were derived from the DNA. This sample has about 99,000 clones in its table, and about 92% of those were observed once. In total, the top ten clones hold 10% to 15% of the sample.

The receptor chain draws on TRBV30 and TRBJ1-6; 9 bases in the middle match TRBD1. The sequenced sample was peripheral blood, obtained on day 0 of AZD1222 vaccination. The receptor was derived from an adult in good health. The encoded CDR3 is CAWREQGARQSPLHF. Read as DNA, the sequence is TGTGCCTGGAGAGAACAGGGGGCGCGGCAGTCACCCCTCCACTTT.